Below, one T cell receptor (beta chain) is given with its context. Its antigen is as yet unknown. The sample comes from a study of shared clonotypes between healthy human individuals. Regarding the study as a whole: Sequencing depth was expected to affect clonotype sharing among donors. Represented diversity, genetic and exposure-history alike, was limited by few donors.

Trimming left V 5 bases short and J 7 bases short, with 15 bases between. This CDR3 comprises 13 residues. Per germline, CDR1 MDHEN and CDR2 SYDVKM. The replicate PCRs on unsorted PBMC were given 250 to 350 ng DNA, which is about 30,000 T cell genomes. Sequencing used immunoSEQ multiplex PCR; TCRdb keeps in-frame clones, though not all of them. Of approximately 460,000 clones detected, roughly 80% appear once; the ten largest clones hold around 12%. The sequence was collected from a middle-aged woman in good health. Some clones in this sample may be carry-over from other donors' samples. This sequence joins TRBV28 and TRBJ2-7, with a possible D match to TRBD2 (6 bases). Input material: PBMCs. This chain's CDR3 is CASSKQGRGEQYF. The CDR3 nucleotides read TGTGCCAGCAGTAAGCAGGGTCGGGGGGAGCAGTACTTC.